The 19 T cell receptor beta chains below come from one sample, sequenced in a study of shared clonotypes between healthy human individuals (TCRdb year 2020). Library construction relied on the immunoSEQ multiplex PCR assay. TCRdb's version of the immuneACCESS table is confined to in-frame rearrangements and falls short of the full clone set. An unresolved V gene accounts for under half of the shortfall where checked; the remainder is of unknown origin. This sample has millions of clones in its table, and around 95% of those were observed once. The ten largest make up 0.13% of the sample. Sequencing input: naive CD4+ T cells sorted from blood. This specimen's cell subset or site label, interpreted: CD45RA+ positively selected. The origin of the receptors is a young man in good health.

The chain uses TRBV2 and TRBJ1-6; a weak D match, TRBD1 (5 bases). Germline V gene sequence: CDR1 SNHLY, CDR2 FYNNEI. Trimming left V 2 bases short and J 7 bases short, with 15 bases between. CDR3 length equals 16 residues. The CDR3 sequence: CASSELGTGQNSPLHF. In nucleotides, the CDR3 is TGTGCCAGCAGTGAATTAGGTACAGGACAAAATTCACCCCTCCACTTT.

In DNA form, the CDR3 reads TGTGCCTGGAGCGGCGGGTTAGCGGGGGTCCAAAGGGAGTACTTC. It is translated as CAWSGGLAGVQREYF. The chain carries TRBV30 and TRBJ2-5; 9 nucleotides align to TRBD2. This CDR3 region has 15 residues. The ends lost 3 bases at V and 12 bases at J; junction bases unmatched: 17. Germline-derived CDR1 and CDR2 are GTSNPN and SVGIG (reference sequence).

The chain has TRBV7-9 and TRBJ1-1; the D gene is possibly TRBD1 (6 bases). This CDR3 comprises 16 residues. V lost 7 bases, J lost 0 bases, and 18 bases lay in between. CDR1 and CDR2 (germline): SEHNR, FQNEAQ (reference sequence). CDR3 coding DNA: TGTGCCAGCACATGGAGTCAGGGGAGCGTGAACACTGAAGCTTTCTTT. Encoded protein: CASTWSQGSVNTEAFF.

V gene TRBV7-9 combines with J gene TRBJ1-4; a weak D match, TRBD1 (6 bases). Trimming stripped 5 bases from V and 3 bases from J, with 13 bases between. The V gene's germline CDR1 is SEHNR and CDR2 FQNEAQ (reference sequence). The CDR3 contains 15 residues. CDR3 amino acids: CASSRDQGSNEKLFF. CDR3 sequence (DNA): TGTGCCAGCAGCCGTGACCAGGGGTCTAATGAAAAACTGTTTTTT. Combining the CDR3 with reference TRBV7-9 and TRBJ1-4 gives the whole variable domain DTGVSQNPRHKITKRGQNVTFRCDPISEHNRLYWYRQTLGQGPEFLTYFQNEAQLEKSRLLSDRFSAERPKGSFSTLEIQRTEQGDSAMYLCASSRDQGSNEKLFFGSGTQLSVL.

The chain employs TRBV6-6 and TRBJ2-2; D is unclear. Looked up from germline, CDR1 is MNHNY and CDR2 is SVGAGI (reference sequence). Trimming stripped 2 bases from V and 4 bases from J, with 14 bases between. The CDR3 runs to 16 residues. The CDR3 here is CASSYHSKGSTGELFF. The CDR3, as DNA: TGTGCCAGCAGTTACCATTCTAAGGGTAGCACCGGGGAGCTGTTTTTT.

The chain carries TRBV18 and TRBJ1-4; TRBD1 is a possible D gene (5 bases). The CDR3 length is 14 residues. The ends were cut back, 3 bases at V and 6 bases at J, with 11 bases in the middle. The germline CDR1 and CDR2 sequences are KGHSH and LQKENI. CDR3 sequence (DNA): TGTGCCAGCTCACCGGGACCCCTGGATGAAAAACTGTTTTTT. Translating gives CASSPGPLDEKLFF. The full variable domain, its missing parts supplied by reference TRBV18 and TRBJ1-4, is NAGVMQNPRHLVRRRGQEARLRCSPMKGHSHVYWYRQLPEEGLKFMVYLQKENIIDESGMPKERFSAEFPKEGPSILRIQQVVRGDSAAYFCASSPGPLDEKLFFGSGTQLSVL.

V and J are TRBV7-6 and TRBJ1-1; D remains unclear. The V gene's germline CDR1 is SGHVS and CDR2 FNYEAQ. Trimming cost V 1 base and J 5 bases, with 11 bases left between them. There are 14 residues in the CDR3. The CDR3 DNA sequence: TGTGCCAGCAGCTTAGTCCGGGTGGGAACTGAAGCTTTCTTT. Amino acid sequence: CASSLVRVGTEAFF. Full variable domain (rest looked up from reference TRBV7-6 and TRBJ1-1): GAGVSQSPRYKVTKRGQDVALRCDPISGHVSLYWYRQALGQGPEFLTYFNYEAQQDKSGLPNDRFSAERPEGSISTLTIQRTEQRDSAMYRCASSLVRVGTEAFFGQGTRLTVV.

The chain carries TRBV5-1 and TRBJ2-1, with D unclear. V lost 4 bases and J lost 0, with 11 bases in between. Germline lookup yields CDR1 SGHRS and CDR2 YFSETQ. CDR3 length: 15 residues. DNA for the CDR3: TGCGCCAGCAGCCAAGAACGTAGCTCCTACAATGAGCAGTTCTTC. Residues: CASSQERSSYNEQFF.

The gene calls are TRBV25-1 and TRBJ2-3; the D gene is possibly TRBD1 (5 bases). V was pared by 6 bases and J by 2 bases, with 12 bases between. Germline V CDR1 and CDR2: MGHDK, SYGVNS. The CDR3 runs 14 residues. The chain's CDR3 is CASRGWGLTDTQYF. CDR3 bases: TGTGCCAGCAGGGGATGGGGCCTCACAGATACGCAGTATTTT.

CDR3 in amino acids: CAWLLNNEQFF. In DNA form, the CDR3 reads TGTGCCTGGTTACTGAACAATGAGCAGTTCTTC. The genes are TRBV30 and TRBJ2-1; D gene unclear. Germline V lookup: CDR1 GTSNPN, CDR2 SVGIG (reference sequence). The CDR3 has 11 amino acids. Trimming cost V 5 bases and J 5 bases, with 7 bases left between them.

The chain couples TRBV7-2 to TRBJ2-2; 10 bases are shared with TRBD2. Trimming removed 2 bases from V and 6 bases from J; junction bases left unmatched: 3. This CDR3 comprises 15 residues. The germline CDR1 and CDR2 sequences are SGHTA and FQGNSA. The CDR3 region has the DNA TGTGCCAGCAGCTTAAATCTAGCGGGAGCCGGGGAGCTGTTTTTT. Amino acid sequence: CASSLNLAGAGELFF. Combining the CDR3 with reference TRBV7-2 and TRBJ2-2 gives the whole variable domain GAGVSQSPSNKVTEKGKDVELRCDPISGHTALYWYRQSLGQGLEFLIYFQGNSAPDKSGLPSDRFSAERTGGSVSTLTIQRTQQEDSAVYLCASSLNLAGAGELFFGEGSRLTVL.

The chain is built from TRBV6-5 and TRBJ1-5, with TRBD1 matching over 7 bases. Germline CDR1 reads MNHEY; CDR2 reads SVGAGI. The CDR3 length is 14 residues. V lost 2 bases, J lost 5 bases, and 3 bases stayed unmatched. The CDR3 spells CASSYRDSDQPQHF. CDR3 DNA sequence: TGTGCCAGCAGTTACAGGGACAGTGATCAGCCCCAGCATTTT.

This sequence joins TRBV5-1 and TRBJ2-7; D is uncertain. Between the trimmed V and J ends, which lost 6 bases and 1 base, there was a span of 5 bases. In germline, CDR1 is SGHRS, CDR2 YFSETQ. The CDR3 has 11 residues. The CDR3 DNA reads as TGCGCCAGCACCAATTCCTACGAGCAGTACTTC. This gives the protein CASTNSYEQYF. The full variable domain, in which reference TRBV5-1 and TRBJ2-7 provide the parts outside the CDR3, is KAGVTQTPRYLIKTRGQQVTLSCSPISGHRSVSWYQQTPGQGLQFLFEYFSETQRNKGNFPGRFSGRQFSNSRSEMNVSTLELGDSALYLCASTNSYEQYFGPGTRLTVT.

The rearrangement links TRBV11-3 to TRBJ2-3; weak D call: TRBD2 (5 bases). Trimming took 5 bases from V and 2 from J, leaving 11 bases between them. Germline values: CDR1 SGHNT, CDR2 YENEEA. The CDR3 runs to 14 residues. CDR3 DNA: TGTGCCAGCAGCCCCACGGGGTTCACAGATACGCAGTATTTT. Amino acid sequence: CASSPTGFTDTQYF.

For this clone: Other DNA sequences within the sample encode an identical CDR3. CDR3 DNA: TGTGCCAGCAGCGTAGGTGGGCAGGGGGCTTACGAGCAGTACTTC. Protein sequence: CASSVGGQGAYEQYF. The rearrangement joins TRBV9 to TRBJ2-7; 8 bases line up with TRBD1. V trimming: 0 bases; J trimming: 4 bases; junction bases outside the gene matches: 6. The CDR3 extends over 15 amino acids. Looked up from germline, CDR1 is SGDLS and CDR2 is YYNGEE.

The J gene is TRBJ2-3, the V gene TRBV30; D unclear. This CDR3 comprises 14 residues. V was shortened by 2 bases and J by 5 bases, with 14 bases between the two germline ends. The germline CDR1 and CDR2 sequences are GTSNPN and SVGIG (reference sequence). The CDR3, as DNA: TGTGCCTGGAGTATAGTACCCGAGCAAGATACGCAGTATTTT. Amino acids: CAWSIVPEQDTQYF.

As to this clone: This may be a read error, as it is one base from a much larger clone. Within the sample, other DNA sequences also encode this same CDR3. The chain employs TRBV19 and TRBJ2-7, with D possibly matching TRBD1 (5 bases). There are 13 residues in the CDR3. Germline CDR1 LNHDA, CDR2 SQIVND (reference sequence). The V end lost 1 base, the J end lost 1 base, and 5 bases lay between the germline ends. The CDR3 coding sequence is TGTGCCAGTAGTATAGGACAGTCCTACGAGCAGTACTTC. Translating it yields CASSIGQSYEQYF. Drawing the rest from reference TRBV19 and TRBJ2-7, the complete variable domain is DGGITQSPKYLFRKEGQNVTLSCEQNLNHDAMYWYRQDPGQGLRLIYYSQIVNDFQKGDIAEGYSVSREKKESFPLTVTSAQKNPTAFYLCASSIGQSYEQYFGPGTRLTVT.

J is TRBJ1-1 and V is TRBV7-6; 7 bases fit TRBD1. The CDR3 is made up of 16 amino acids. Germline V lookup: CDR1 SGHVS, CDR2 FNYEAQ. Germline trimming cut 1 base from V and 5 bases from J; bases unmatched to any gene: 10. CDR3 sequence: CASSLGAGGDGTEAFF. CDR3 DNA sequence: TGTGCCAGCAGCTTAGGGGCAGGGGGTGACGGTACTGAAGCTTTCTTT.

On this clone itself: The sample carries other DNA sequences with the same CDR3. The chain joins TRBV6-1 to TRBJ2-5; D perhaps matches TRBD1 (6 bases). Looked up from germline, CDR1 is MNHNS and CDR2 is SASEGT. The CDR3 is made up of 12 amino acids. V was pared by 4 bases and J by 5 bases, with 8 bases between. CDR3 DNA: TGTGCCAGCAGTGTCAGGGGTGAGACCCAGTACTTC. Protein: CASSVRGETQYF.